This is a list of T cell receptor beta chains from one sample in a study of neurological immune-mediated disorders. TCRdb reprocessed the 5' RACE reads via MiXCR and lists one record per CDR3 protein. The sample shows roughly 65,000 distinct CDR3 sequences, more than 3.5% of them seen only once. Input material: PBMCs. Receptors originate from a man in his fifties with multiple sclerosis. Both conserved end residues are part of each CDR3.

CDR3 protein: CASSPWQGEKLFF
J gene: TRBJ1-4
V gene: TRBV18

CDR3 protein: CASSLHTPGANVLTF
J gene: TRBJ2-6
V gene: TRBV28

CDR3 protein: CASSLRGQGATEAFF
J gene: TRBJ1-1
V gene: TRBV7-9

CDR3 protein: CASRFKTSGGAVTYNEQFF
J gene: TRBJ2-1
V gene: TRBV5-1

CDR3 protein: CSARETGGGAGADTQYF
J gene: TRBJ2-3
V gene: TRBV20-1

CDR3 protein: CSVPQGKPVLGAEAFF
J gene: TRBJ1-1
V gene: TRBV20-1

CDR3 protein: CASSLSGGSGEAFF
J gene: TRBJ1-1
V gene: TRBV6-1

CDR3 protein: CASSHNRVTDTQYF
J gene: TRBJ2-3
V gene: TRBV14

CDR3 protein: CSAHRPGLAGGPYTQYF
J gene: TRBJ2-3
V gene: TRBV20-1

CDR3 protein: CASSRESNLGNTQYF
J gene: TRBJ2-3
V gene: TRBV7-9

CDR3 protein: CASTFRFVATLGVAKNIQYF
J gene: TRBJ2-4
V gene: TRBV6-2/TRBV6-3

CDR3 protein: CASSYQGDNQPQHF
J gene: TRBJ1-5
V gene: TRBV6-2/TRBV6-3

CDR3 protein: CSARDRGSVNQPQHF
J gene: TRBJ1-5
V gene: TRBV20-1

CDR3 protein: CASSLESPGRTNTGELFF
J gene: TRBJ2-2
V gene: TRBV5-1

CDR3 protein: CASSLSLGVETQYF
J gene: TRBJ2-5
V gene: TRBV7-2

CDR3 protein: CSARDSLLRYNEQFF
J gene: TRBJ2-1
V gene: TRBV20-1

CDR3 protein: CASSSGLAWNEQFF
J gene: TRBJ2-1
V gene: TRBV7-2

CDR3 protein: CSVAGTSGPDTQYF
J gene: TRBJ2-3
V gene: TRBV29-1

CDR3 protein: CASSFEGLVNQPQHF
J gene: TRBJ1-5
V gene: TRBV5-1

CDR3 protein: CSARDTRNHEQFF
J gene: TRBJ2-1
V gene: TRBV20-1

CDR3 protein: CASSPGGEAFF
J gene: TRBJ1-1
V gene: TRBV11-2

CDR3 protein: CASSLRPGQGPIYF
J gene: TRBJ1-3
V gene: TRBV28

CDR3 protein: CSQEGVLPDTQYF
J gene: TRBJ2-3
V gene: TRBV20-1

CDR3 protein: CASSYGLAAFF
J gene: TRBJ1-1
V gene: TRBV7-9

CDR3 protein: CASRTGTAGEQFF
J gene: TRBJ2-1
V gene: TRBV5-1

CDR3 protein: CASRPQRRINQPQHF
J gene: TRBJ1-5
V gene: TRBV5-1

CDR3 protein: CASSLARAGELFF
J gene: TRBJ2-2
V gene: TRBV7-2

CDR3 protein: CASSLAQTGAGANVLTF
J gene: TRBJ2-6
V gene: TRBV7-2

CDR3 protein: CASSQGQVEGSPLNF
J gene: TRBJ1-6
V gene: TRBV18

CDR3 protein: CASTLSTGRITDTQYF
J gene: TRBJ2-3
V gene: TRBV12-3/TRBV12-4

CDR3 protein: CASSTGGAGDTQYF
J gene: TRBJ2-3
V gene: TRBV5-1

CDR3 protein: CASSPLAGGGAGELFF
J gene: TRBJ2-2
V gene: TRBV12-3/TRBV12-4

CDR3 protein: CSARKQGPTALHF
J gene: TRBJ1-6
V gene: TRBV20-1

CDR3 protein: CASSVSLANTDTQYF
J gene: TRBJ2-3
V gene: TRBV9

CDR3 protein: CASSVGGQQETQYF
J gene: TRBJ2-5
V gene: TRBV9

CDR3 protein: CASSYRGQGSAGELFF
J gene: TRBJ2-2
V gene: TRBV6-5

CDR3 protein: CASSHAQRLEKLFF
J gene: TRBJ1-4
V gene: TRBV4-2

CDR3 protein: CASSPRGTYEQYF
J gene: TRBJ2-7
V gene: TRBV4-1

CDR3 protein: CASSLGRGVFDTQYF
J gene: TRBJ2-3
V gene: TRBV7-9

CDR3 protein: CSATDGYGYTF
J gene: TRBJ1-2
V gene: TRBV20-1

CDR3 protein: CASSYVVEETQYF
J gene: TRBJ2-5
V gene: TRBV6-6

CDR3 protein: CASSLRQGSYEQYF
J gene: TRBJ2-7
V gene: TRBV7-9

CDR3 protein: CSARTQGGNQPQNF
J gene: TRBJ1-5
V gene: TRBV20-1

CDR3 protein: CASKRGQGVETQYF
J gene: TRBJ2-5
V gene: TRBV5-1

CDR3 protein: CASSRTGTNTGELFF
J gene: TRBJ2-2
V gene: TRBV18

CDR3 protein: CASSQSGRGNTGELFF
J gene: TRBJ2-2
V gene: TRBV3-1

CDR3 protein: CASSLSPGGRNTGELFF
J gene: TRBJ2-2
V gene: TRBV4-1

CDR3 protein: CASSPAMTLRGQPQHF
J gene: TRBJ1-5
V gene: TRBV27

CDR3 protein: CASSTSGEQFF
J gene: TRBJ2-1
V gene: TRBV5-1

CDR3 protein: CASSQGTGNYEQYF
J gene: TRBJ2-7
V gene: TRBV4-2

CDR3 protein: CASTNPIGGRNTEAFF
J gene: TRBJ1-1
V gene: TRBV6-2/TRBV6-3

CDR3 protein: CSARAQGGNTEAFF
J gene: TRBJ1-1
V gene: TRBV20-1

CDR3 protein: CASASYNEQFF
J gene: TRBJ2-1
V gene: TRBV10-1